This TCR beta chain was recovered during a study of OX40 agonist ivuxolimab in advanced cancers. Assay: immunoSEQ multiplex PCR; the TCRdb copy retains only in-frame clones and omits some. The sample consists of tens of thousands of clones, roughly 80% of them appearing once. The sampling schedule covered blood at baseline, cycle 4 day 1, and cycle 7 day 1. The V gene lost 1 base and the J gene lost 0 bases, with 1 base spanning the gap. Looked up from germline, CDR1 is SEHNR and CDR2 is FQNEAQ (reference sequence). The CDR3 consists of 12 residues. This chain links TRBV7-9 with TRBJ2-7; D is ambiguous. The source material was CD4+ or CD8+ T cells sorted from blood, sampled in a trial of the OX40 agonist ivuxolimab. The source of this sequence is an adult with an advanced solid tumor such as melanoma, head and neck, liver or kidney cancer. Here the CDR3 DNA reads TGTGCCAGCAGCTTAGTCTCCTACGAGCAGTACTTC. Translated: CASSLVSYEQYF.